Listed here are 16 T cell receptor beta chains from one sample, sequenced in a study of T-cell reconstitution after alpha-beta-depleted transplantation in children. TCRbeta library preparation incorporated unique molecular identifiers. TCRdb independently ran MiXCR on the PCR reads; one entry per CDR3 protein. The table shows 200,000 to 250,000 distinct CDR3 sequences, with roughly a tenth occurring only once. The material sequenced was PBMCs from the stem cell graft donor, taken from the stem cell graft. The receptors originated from a human donor who donated a stem cell graft to a child with acute lymphoblastic leukemia.

This clonotype showed up just a few times. This sequence joins TRBV24-1 and TRBJ2-3; weak D call: TRBD2 (5 bases). Trimming shortened V by 4 bases and J by 4 bases, and 5 bases separated the two germline ends. Looked up from germline, CDR1 is KGHDR and CDR2 is SFDVKD. CDR3 length equals 12 residues. The CDR3 sequence: CATSERADTQYF. The DNA of the CDR3 is TGTGCCACCAGTGAGCGGGCAGATACGCAGTATTTT.

The sample holds a few counts of this clonotype. The V call is TRBV27, the J call TRBJ1-5, with a tentative D call TRBD1 (5 bases). The CDR3 loop spans 16 amino acids. Germline CDR1 and CDR2: MNHEY and SMNVEV (reference sequence). The V gene lost 4 bases and the J gene lost 1 base, with 14 bases spanning the gap. The CDR3 protein is CASSSSARGSNQPQHF. CDR3 nucleotides: TGTGCCAGCAGTTCCTCCGCGAGGGGAAGCAATCAGCCCCAGCATTTT.

This clonotype has more than one count but fewer than ten. CDR3 amino acids: CASSPDLRGNTIYF. The CDR3 coding sequence is TGTGCCAGCAGTCCAGACCTGAGGGGAAACACCATATATTTT. V and J are TRBV12-3 or TRBV12-4 and TRBJ1-3; D not resolved. With 5 bases removed from V and 4 bases from J, the gap between germline ends came to 12 bases. This CDR3 region has 14 residues.

The chain recombines TRBV5-1 with TRBJ2-5; a possible D gene is TRBD1 (6 bases). Germline V CDR1 and CDR2: SGHRS, YFSETQ. V was clipped by 4 bases and J by 4 bases, with 17 bases between them. The CDR3 loop spans 15 amino acids. Here the CDR3 reads CASSPQGLGGETQYF. The DNA for the CDR3 is TGCGCCAGCAGCCCACAGGGATTGGGCGGAGAGACCCAGTACTTC.

This clonotype was seen a handful of times. V is TRBV10-2 and J is TRBJ1-4; D possibly corresponds to TRBD1 (6 bases). The V and J ends lost 6 bases and 5 bases respectively, with 13 bases between them. The CDR3 length is 14 residues. Germline values: CDR1 WSHSY, CDR2 SAAADI. The CDR3 nucleotides read TGCGCCAGCAGGGGGGGGGCTTTAAATGAAAAACTGTTTTTT. Translating gives CASRGGALNEKLFF.

Many counts were recorded for this clonotype. The chain has TRBV11-2 and TRBJ2-7; possible D gene TRBD2, 5 bases. The V gene lost 5 bases and the J gene lost 7 bases, with 9 bases spanning the gap. CDR3 length equals 11 residues. The V gene's germline CDR1 is SGHAT and CDR2 FQNNGV. CDR3 region: CASSTGGEQYF. CDR3 in DNA: TGTGCCAGCAGCACCGGAGGTGAGCAGTACTTC.

V and J are TRBV6-5 and TRBJ2-7; 10 nucleotides align to TRBD2. J lost 3 bases, V lost 6 bases, and 5 bases had no gene match. The CDR3 totals 14 residues. Germline V gives CDR1 MNHEY, CDR2 SVGAGI. The CDR3 bases are TGTGCCAGCAGGTCGGGACTAGCGCTCTACGAGCAGTACTTC. Protein: CASRSGLALYEQYF.

The chain employs TRBV4-3 and TRBJ1-1, with a weak D call TRBD1 (5 bases). This CDR3 has 15 amino acids. Trimming stripped 1 base from V and 3 bases from J, with 12 bases between. Germline CDR1 LGHNA, CDR2 YSLEER. DNA of the CDR3: TGCGCCAGCAGCCAAGCCCGAACAGGCGACACTGAAGCTTTCTTT. This gives the protein CASSQARTGDTEAFF.

There are a few counts of this clonotype. The rearrangement uses TRBV6-5 and TRBJ1-2, with D hard to call. CDR1 and CDR2 (germline): MNHEY, SVGAGI. This CDR3 has 12 amino acids. V shed 2 bases and J shed 3 bases, with 4 bases lying between them. CDR3: CASSYTDYGYTF. Written as DNA, the CDR3 is TGTGCCAGCAGTTACACAGACTATGGCTACACCTTC.

The sample holds a few counts of this clonotype. The genes are TRBV19 and TRBJ1-2; no clear D gene. This CDR3 region has 14 residues. Trimming cost V 8 bases and J 2 bases, with 15 bases left between them. CDR1 LNHDA and CDR2 SQIVND come from the germline V gene (reference sequence). The CDR3 DNA follows: TGTGCCAGTCGGAACAGAGACCGAAACTATGGCTACACCTTC. Protein product: CASRNRDRNYGYTF.

There are a few counts of this clonotype. The chain joins TRBV6-5 to TRBJ2-5; 7 nucleotides match TRBD1. Trimming removed 4 bases from V and 3 bases from J; junction bases left unmatched: 5. CDR3 size: 14 residues. Germline loops: CDR1 MNHEY, CDR2 SVGAGI. DNA for the CDR3: TGTGCCAGCAGTTCCCTCGACAGGGAAGAGACCCAGTACTTC. This encodes CASSSLDREETQYF.

This clonotype was observed a few times. The genes are TRBV19 and TRBJ1-1; D perhaps matches TRBD1 (6 bases). CDR1 and CDR2 (germline): LNHDA, SQIVND (reference sequence). Trimming cost V 3 bases and J 1 base, with 9 bases left between them. The CDR3 is 14 residues long. CDR3 DNA: TGTGCCAGTAGTATCAGGGGACAGAACACTGAAGCTTTCTTT. This encodes CASSIRGQNTEAFF.

This clonotype was seen more than once but under ten times. The chain uses TRBV3-1 and TRBJ2-2; 7 bases agree with TRBD1. V dropped 7 bases and J dropped 2; count of bases not matched to a gene: 13. The CDR3 sequence is 17 residues long. Germline V gene lookup returns CDR1 LGHDT and CDR2 YNNKEL (reference sequence). CDR3 bases: TGTGCCAGCACTCTTCGAGTCGGGACAGCCAACACCGGGGAGCTGTTTTTT. Translation gives CASTLRVGTANTGELFF.

The table lists this clonotype with many counts. The V gene is TRBV2, the J gene TRBJ2-3; 11 nucleotides agree with TRBD2. CDR1 is SNHLY, CDR2 FYNNEI, per germline. The V gene end was trimmed by 8 bases and the J gene end by 4 bases; junction bases not matched to a gene: 5. This CDR3 region has 14 residues. The CDR3 is CASVSGGASDTQYF. The CDR3 DNA reads TGTGCCAGCGTTAGCGGGGGGGCATCAGATACGCAGTATTTT.

This clonotype was observed a few times. CDR3 coding DNA: TGTGCCAGCAGTGAATCCGGTTGGGGACAGAACTATGGCTACACCTTC. Translation gives CASSESGWGQNYGYTF. The J gene is TRBJ1-2, the V gene TRBV25-1; 7 positions agree with TRBD1. The CDR3 length is 16 residues. Per the germline V gene, CDR1 is MGHDK and CDR2 is SYGVNS. J lost 2 bases, V lost 1 base, and 7 bases had no gene match.

The J gene is TRBJ2-5, the V gene TRBV24-1; 12 bases align to TRBD1. V dropped 7 bases and J dropped 3; count of bases not matched to a gene: 8. Germline loops: CDR1 KGHDR, CDR2 SFDVKD. This CDR3 comprises 16 residues. CDR3 loop: CATSRAGQGAKETQYF. Here the CDR3 DNA reads TGTGCCACCAGCCGCGCGGGACAGGGGGCGAAAGAGACCCAGTACTTC.